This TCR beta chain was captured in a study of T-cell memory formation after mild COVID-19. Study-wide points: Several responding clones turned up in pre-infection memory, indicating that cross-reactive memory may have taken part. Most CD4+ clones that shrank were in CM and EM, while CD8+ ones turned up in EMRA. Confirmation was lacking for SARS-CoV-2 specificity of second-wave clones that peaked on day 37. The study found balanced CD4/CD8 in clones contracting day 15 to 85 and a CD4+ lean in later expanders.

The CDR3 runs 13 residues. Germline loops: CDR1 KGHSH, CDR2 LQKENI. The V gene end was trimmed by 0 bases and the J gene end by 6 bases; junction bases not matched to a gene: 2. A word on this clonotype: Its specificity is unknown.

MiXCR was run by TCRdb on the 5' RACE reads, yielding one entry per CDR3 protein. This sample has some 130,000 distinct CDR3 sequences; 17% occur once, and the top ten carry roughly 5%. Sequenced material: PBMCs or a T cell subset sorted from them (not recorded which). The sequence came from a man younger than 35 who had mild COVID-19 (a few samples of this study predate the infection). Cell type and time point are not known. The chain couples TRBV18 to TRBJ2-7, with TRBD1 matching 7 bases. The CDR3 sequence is CASSPPGQIEQYF. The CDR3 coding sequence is TGTGCCAGCTCACCACCGGGACAGATCGAGCAGTACTTC.